This T cell receptor (beta chain) was recorded in a study of T cells after yellow fever vaccination. V lost 2 bases and J 0 bases, leaving 18 bases between the germline ends. CDR3 length: 18 residues. Germline-derived CDR1 and CDR2 are MNHEY and SVGAGI. This clonotype has ten or more counts. TCRdb itself ran the 5' RACE reads through MiXCR, one entry per CDR3 protein. This table has about 130,000 distinct CDR3 sequences, about 7% appearing once. This TCR came from a man younger than 35 who received the YFV17D yellow fever vaccine. The material sequenced was CD4+ T cells sorted from PBMCs, taken around 10 days after the first yellow fever vaccination. This chain links TRBV6-5 with TRBJ2-3; the D gene is possibly TRBD2 (7 bases). The CDR3 loop reads CASSYGGGASSSTDTQYF. CDR3 bases: TGTGCCAGCAGTTACGGAGGGGGGGCTTCCTCTAGCACAGATACGCAGTATTTT.